This T cell receptor (beta chain) originates from a study of regulatory T cells in long-lasting Graves disease. Overall study context: Antithyroid drugs had been taken under 3 months by newly diagnosed Graves' patients.

Construction of the TCR beta libraries employed iRepertoire HTBI primers in conjunction with Arm-PCR of CDR3 regions. TCRdb passed the multiplex PCR reads through MiXCR, listing each CDR3 protein once. The table includes roughly 380,000 distinct CDR3 sequences, 15% detected once. Indicated time point: newly diagnosed GD, antithyroid drugs for less than 3 months. Researchers made the TCR library from RNA that was extracted from PBMCs. The germline CDR1 and CDR2 sequences are GTSNPN and SVGIG (reference sequence). The CDR3 extends over 14 amino acids. V was trimmed by 0 bases and J by 3 bases, leaving 12 bases between them.

This TCR derives from a female donor with Graves disease. The chain is built from TRBV30 and TRBJ2-7, with D possibly called TRBD1 or TRBD2 (6 bases each). Sample: peripheral blood mononuclear cells (PBMCs), taken at new diagnosis, from a patient treated with antithyroid drugs. The CDR3 DNA sequence: TGTGCCTGGAGTGTTCGGGGGACAAGCTACGAGCAGTACTTC. This gives the protein CAWSVRGTSYEQYF.